This TCR beta chain derives from a study of molecular identifiers for immune sequencing clone quantification. Naive CD8 libraries came from about 20,000 to 1,000,000 sorted cells with 10%, 30% or 50% RNA. Naive CD8 T cells underwent sorting with the CD8+CD4-CCR7+CD45RA+ definition. Trimming took 7 bases from V and 3 from J, leaving 7 bases between them. There are 11 residues in the CDR3. Germline loops: CDR1 MDHEN, CDR2 SYDVKM. This clonotype was seen many times. Making the bulk TCR libraries relied on previously described methods and listed TCR primers. TCRdb re-derived calls from the PCR reads in MiXCR, one entry per CDR3 protein. This repertoire shows 250,000 to 400,000 distinct CDR3 sequences, over 20% found once; its top ten account for approximately 0.8%.

The specimen sequenced was naive CD8+ T cells from blood, with Jurkat cell RNA spiked in. Subset denoted: FACS-sorted CD8+CD4-CCR7+CD45RA+ naive T cells. This TCR was sampled from a human donor in good health. Some libraries in this study had Jurkat cell RNA spiked in. The J gene is TRBJ2-7, the V gene TRBV28; D is perhaps TRBD2 (6 bases). The CDR3 DNA reads TGTGCCAGCAACGGGGGCTACGAGCAGTACTTC. Its translation: CASNGGYEQYF.